A single sample is the source of the 11 T cell receptor beta chains below, sequenced in a study of blood T cells in healthy people across ages. Through a sample-barcoded 5' primer and a J-beta primer mix, a second PCR was run for 7 to 11 cycles. TCRdb reanalysed the 5' RACE reads using MiXCR and keeps one entry per CDR3 protein. The sample shows roughly 800,000 distinct CDR3 sequences, 58% of them seen only once. The sample taken for sequencing was blood. The source is a man in his thirties or forties in good health.

The V gene is TRBV7-8, the J gene TRBJ2-1, with 10 bases matching TRBD1. This CDR3 comprises 14 residues. V trimming: 3 bases; J trimming: 8 bases; junction bases outside the gene matches: 4. The germline V gene encodes CDR1 SGHVS and CDR2 FQNEAQ. The CDR3 DNA follows: TGTGCCAGCAGCTTGCGGGACAGGGGCGATGAGCAGTTCTTC. Its translation: CASSLRDRGDEQFF.

J is TRBJ2-1 and V is TRBV4-3, with 7 bases aligning to TRBD2. The CDR3 spans 15 residues. Germline CDR1 LGHNA, CDR2 YSLEER. V lost 4 bases, J lost 6 bases, and 9 bases stayed unmatched. The CDR3 sequence is CASSRAGPGVNEQFF. The CDR3 bases are TGCGCCAGCAGCCGAGCGGGACCGGGGGTCAATGAGCAGTTCTTC.

The chain uses TRBV20-1 and TRBJ2-1; either TRBD1 or TRBD2 may supply D (5 bases each). Trimming stripped 3 bases from V and 7 bases from J, with 13 bases between. The length of the CDR3 is 13 residues. Germline V gene lookup returns CDR1 DFQATT and CDR2 SNEGSKA (reference sequence). CDR3 in amino acids: CSASRDGPNEQFF. In DNA form, the CDR3 reads TGCAGTGCTAGCCGGGACGGACCTAATGAGCAGTTCTTC.

The chain uses TRBV20-1 and TRBJ2-3; D uncertain. There are 17 residues in the CDR3. Trimming removed 4 bases from V and 0 bases from J, with 20 bases in between. Germline V CDR1 and CDR2: DFQATT, SNEGSKA (reference sequence). Here the CDR3 reads CSATPMRSHTSTDTQYF. The CDR3 region has the DNA TGCAGTGCTACTCCAATGCGATCGCATACTAGCACAGATACGCAGTATTTT.

A few counts support this clonotype. The chain carries TRBV10-3 and TRBJ2-7; the match to TRBD2 covers 7 bases. The CDR3 has 14 residues. V lost 2 bases and J lost 4; bases outside the gene matches: 5. Germline loops: CDR1 ENHRY, CDR2 SYGVKD. CDR3 region: CAISERTSGYEQYF. CDR3 DNA sequence: TGTGCCATCAGTGAGCGGACTAGTGGTTACGAGCAGTACTTC.

The gene calls are TRBV7-9 and TRBJ2-7; perhaps TRBD1 as D (5 bases). The DNA end lines up better with TRBJ2-5; the J call may be wrong. This CDR3 is built from 14 residues. CDR1 and CDR2 from the germline V gene are SEHNR and FQNEAQ (reference sequence). DNA of the CDR3: TGTGCCAGCAGCATATCAACGCCAGGGGAGACCCAGTACTTC. Translated: CASSISTPGETQYF.

The gene calls are TRBV12-3 or TRBV12-4 and TRBJ2-3; 12 nucleotides agree with TRBD2. This CDR3 comprises 14 residues. V was pared by 8 bases and J by 4 bases, with 4 bases of the junction left unmatched. The CDR3 is CASRLAGVPDTQYF. The DNA for the CDR3 is TGTGCCAGCCGACTAGCGGGAGTTCCAGATACGCAGTATTTT.

The chain couples TRBV4-3 to TRBJ2-7; possible D gene TRBD1, 6 bases. V gave up 3 bases and J gave up 5 bases, with 20 bases separating them. CDR3 length: 16 residues. Germline CDR1 is LGHNA and CDR2 is YSLEER. CDR3 loop: CASSHDYRQVQNEQYF. DNA of the CDR3: TGCGCCAGCAGCCACGACTACAGACAGGTTCAAAACGAGCAGTACTTC.

The V gene is TRBV20-1, the J gene TRBJ2-7; the match to TRBD2 covers 8 bases. The CDR3 totals 17 residues. Germline CDR1 is DFQATT and CDR2 is SNEGSKA (reference sequence). Trimming took 0 bases from V and 5 from J; bases not matched to a gene: 15. The CDR3 is CSARDRVTGLVGDEQYF. As DNA, the CDR3 is TGCAGTGCTAGAGATCGCGTGACGGGACTAGTCGGGGACGAGCAGTACTTC.

With respect to this clonotype: Being one base from a much bigger clone, this may be a read error. The chain carries TRBV28 and TRBJ2-7, with TRBD1 matching 9 bases. Germline loops: CDR1 MDHEN, CDR2 SYDVKM. CDR3 length: 14 amino acids. CDR3 sequence reads: CASRAGTGPYKQYF. In nucleotides, the CDR3 is TGTGCCAGCAGAGCCGGGACAGGGCCCTACAAGCAGTACTTC.

This chain links TRBV7-9 with TRBJ2-3, with D tentatively TRBD2 (6 bases). Deletions cut 5 bases from V and 0 bases from J, with 18 bases between. The length of the CDR3 is 17 residues. Germline loops: CDR1 SEHNR, CDR2 FQNEAQ (reference sequence). This chain's CDR3 is CASSLPPDGTSTDTQYF. CDR3 nucleotide sequence: TGTGCCAGCAGCCTCCCCCCCGACGGGACTAGCACAGATACGCAGTATTTT.